The 8 T cell receptor beta chains given below trace back to one sample, sequenced in a study of hypomethylating agent response in myelodysplastic syndrome. TCRdb keeps only in-frame clones here, not all; method: immunoSEQ multiplex PCR. The sample carries several thousand clones, 85% to 90% recorded once. The source was bone marrow, collected before or after starting hypomethylating agent treatment for myelodysplastic syndrome (not recorded which). These receptors originate from a human donor with myelodysplastic syndrome.

The chain is built from TRBV9 and TRBJ1-2; D is perhaps TRBD1 (6 bases). The CDR3 length is 14 residues. Trimming shortened V by 0 bases and J by 7 bases, and 13 bases separated the two germline ends. The germline CDR1 and CDR2 sequences are SGDLS and YYNGEE. CDR3 DNA sequence: TGTGCCAGCAGCGTAGCCGCCGGGGGCCCTGGCTACACCTTC. Amino acid sequence: CASSVAAGGPGYTF.

V is TRBV6-5 and J is TRBJ2-7; either TRBD1 or TRBD2 may fit D (5 bases each). The germline V gene encodes CDR1 MNHEY and CDR2 SVGAGI. The germline V and J ends were trimmed by 6 bases and 9 bases, with 21 bases remaining between them. This CDR3 has 14 residues. The CDR3 is CASSRQLSHEGQYF. The CDR3 DNA sequence: TGTGCCAGCAGCCGACAGCTTTCCCACGAGGGGCAGTACTTC.

The chain joins TRBV18 to TRBJ1-1; TRBD1 might be the D (6 bases). The V gene lost 2 bases and the J gene lost 5 bases, with 12 bases spanning the gap. Germline-derived CDR1 and CDR2 are KGHSH and LQKENI. This CDR3 region has 14 residues. CDR3 sequence (DNA): TGTGCCAGCTCACCAGTTACAGGGTGGACTGAAGCTTTCTTT. Encoded protein: CASSPVTGWTEAFF.

The chain employs TRBV25-1 and TRBJ2-2; D gene unclear. This CDR3 region has 15 residues. Trimming cost V 3 bases and J 4 bases, with 12 bases left between them. Germline V gene lookup returns CDR1 MGHDK and CDR2 SYGVNS. CDR3 amino acids: CASSDASQATGELFF. The CDR3 region has the DNA TGTGCCAGCAGTGACGCATCTCAAGCCACCGGGGAGCTGTTTTTT.

The chain recombines TRBV10-3 with TRBJ2-2; 8 bases fit TRBD2. V lost 1 base to trimming and J lost 5 bases; unmatched junction nucleotides: 15. Germline V gene data show CDR1 as ENHRY and CDR2 as SYGVKD. The CDR3 spans 19 residues. The CDR3 coding sequence is TGTGCCATCAGTGAGTTCTTTGTTGCGGGGGGTCGTCATACCGGGGAGCTGTTTTTT. It translates to CAISEFFVAGGRHTGELFF.

This clone was detected only a few times. The rearrangement uses TRBV2 and TRBJ1-2; 8 bases line up with TRBD1. CDR3 length: 13 amino acids. The V gene's germline CDR1 is SNHLY and CDR2 FYNNEI. V lost 7 bases and J lost 7; bases outside the gene matches: 8. CDR3 sequence (DNA): TGTGCCAGCATTAACTCAGGGGGCGGTGGCTACACCTTC. Amino acids: CASINSGGGGYTF.

The gene calls are TRBV9 and TRBJ2-5, with D perhaps given as TRBD1 or TRBD2 (6 bases each). Looked up from germline, CDR1 is SGDLS and CDR2 is YYNGEE. V lost 4 bases and J 5 bases, leaving 15 bases between the germline ends. The CDR3 spans 14 residues. CDR3 region: CASSLGGGQETQYF. The CDR3 bases are TGTGCCAGCAGCCTCGGGGGCGGTCAGGAGACCCAGTACTTC.

J is TRBJ1-1 and V is TRBV5-1; D perhaps matches TRBD1 (5 bases). Germline CDR1 SGHRS, CDR2 YFSETQ. Trimming left V 0 bases short and J 0 bases short, with 9 bases between. CDR3 length equals 15 residues. This CDR3 reads CASSLEPGLNTEAFF. The CDR3 DNA sequence: TGCGCCAGCAGCTTGGAGCCGGGACTGAACACTGAAGCTTTCTTT.